This T cell receptor beta chain originates from a study of T-cell reconstitution after alpha-beta-depleted transplantation in children (dated by TCRdb to 2016 to 2018). At the level of the whole study: Using TCR repertoire profiling, the study quantitatively followed how T-cell immune reconstitution unfolded in children after TCRalphabeta/CD19-depleted allogeneic hematopoietic cell transplantation. General conclusions and limits of the study: Over subsequent months, a decline in hyperexpanded clone frequencies was noted, and after one year, T-cell counts and TCRbeta diversity were mostly ascribed to newly produced T cells. Apparently early alphabetaT-cell count recovery about two months after transplant reportedly relied on only several hundred rapidly expanded clones derived from non-depleted graft cells. In some patients, high TCRbeta diversity at day 60 was attributed to recipient T cells and intrathymic progenitors that had survived conditioning.

The method behind the library was PCR. Sequencer: Illumina HiSeq 2500. TCR libraries were prepared with molecular barcoding, using unique molecular identifiers to normalize TCRbeta repertoire quantification. TCRdb ran its own pipeline on the public reads, namely fastp trimming at Q25 and MiXCR clone calling, and kept in-frame beta chains. When rows share a CDR3 protein, they turn into one entry using the most common DNA and genes. Within this sample are about 900,000 distinct CDR3 sequences, with roughly 31% of them counted one time only. The ten largest make up roughly 30% of the sample. This clonotype has only a few counts. It has no known antigen specificity. The sample holds no much larger clone one base away, and base qualities are not on file. At the junction V is shortened by 3 bases and J by 5 bases, with 16 bases in between. Per the germline V gene, SGHTA is the CDR1 and FQGNSA is the CDR2. The CDR3 numbers 15 residues from cysteine through phenylalanine. Left in the record is the CDR3 DNA by itself, 45 bases read in frame from the first base.

The treatment or condition label for this specimen denotes: allogeneic hematopoietic cell transplantation with graft depleted of TCRalphabeta T cells and CD19 B cells. The transplant recipients were children given TCRalphabeta/CD19-depleted allogeneic hematopoietic cell grafts. The receptor comes from a boy less than two years old who had a stem cell transplant for SCID, so the T cells may come from the graft donor. The chain links TRBV7-2 with TRBJ2-5; the D gene is possibly TRBD1 or TRBD2, with 6 bases matching each. Sample: PBMCs, mostly from graft donor cells, taken 360 days after TCRalphabeta/CD19-depleted stem cell transplant. Here is the DNA: TGTGCCAGCAGCTTTGGGCCCACAGGGAGGGAGACCCAGTACTTC. Protein translation: CASSFGPTGRETQYF.